This T cell receptor (beta chain) was sequenced for a study of blood T cell repertoires in COVID-19 (dated by TCRdb to about 2020). At the level of the whole study: Collaborator samples came from the United States, Italy and Spain and covered acute and convalescent phases of COVID-19. Where HLA class I and class II types were available, the types were taken from metadata supplied by the sample provider, not from assay-based typing. Samples were obtained from the ongoing ImmuneRACE study (first 160 participants) and from some 1,200 subjects provided by 6 global collaborators. Sample metadata almost always included a de-identified subject ID, COVID-19 status, age in years and sex. The prospective study material was composed of cDNA or gDNA derived from T cells, B-cell-depleted T cells, or PBMCs. The repertoires were made available in a free public database intended to serve as a resource for research on the immune response to SARS-CoV-2. The dataset comprised deeply sampled blood TCRbeta repertoires from subjects exposed to, actively infected with, or recovered from COVID-19. What the research found in general, with its limitations: The quantity of clinical and demographic metadata differed by source and by participant and was supplied without curation.

This clone was observed a single time. The specificity of this receptor is unknown. No base quality values were provided; no much bigger clone lies one nucleotide off. The immunoSEQ Assay, a bias-controlled multiplex PCR, was used to amplify TCRbeta CDR3 regions from genomic DNA. In the source study's methods: Nucleated cell counts per sample were estimated from amplification of reference gene primers within the assay. To quantify the absolute abundance of each unique TCRbeta CDR3 rearrangement, sequence reads were collapsed and filtered. For each sample, productive Simpson clonality was calculated as the square root of Simpson's diversity index over productive rearrangements. This is the immuneACCESS table as TCRdb keeps it, with only in-frame sequences that have V and J called. A part of the clones is gone; compared with another copy, unresolved V genes explain less than half, and the rest is unexplained. V, J and clone size are those of that table, while D and trimming were read from the DNA. Within this sample are 150,000 or so clones, with 75% to 90% of them counted one time only. Of the sample, roughly 13% falls within the top ten clones.

One collaborating source in Seattle enrolled patients during active infection and followed them longitudinally through the course of disease. Collaborating institutions collected whole blood in K2EDTA tubes following their own protocols. For TCRbeta analysis, collaborator samples were shipped as frozen whole blood, as isolated PBMCs, or as DNA extracted from either sample type. The clonotype originates from a man younger than 35 with COVID-19, enrolled during active disease. Material: peripheral blood.

CDR3 region: CASSLRLAGGGTGELFF. The DNA is as follows: TGCGCCAGCAGCTTAAGACTAGCGGGAGGAGGGACCGGGGAGCTGTTTTTT. The chain joins TRBV5-1 to TRBJ2-2; 13 middle bases align to TRBD2. Measured from the cysteine to the phenylalanine, the CDR3 is 17 residues long. This entry keeps only the CDR3 DNA: 51 bases, framed from base 1. The germline V gene supplies CDR1 SGHRS and CDR2 YFSETQ. V lost 2 bases and J lost 5 bases, and the count of bases not matched to a germline gene is 6.